This paragraph reports one T cell receptor beta chain. Antigen: not known. The data are from a study of vaccination and CD4 T cells after COVID-19. Sequencing of cultured CD4+ T cell DNA used the Oncomine TCR Beta short-read assay. TCRdb passed the PCR reads through MiXCR, listing each CDR3 protein once. The repertoire holds around 7,100 distinct CDR3 sequences, with roughly 70% as singletons. The study's findings and limits: There was no significant change from about 20 to 38 median reactive clonotypes. A median of approximately 90% of reactive clones, in convalescent patients, became evident only post-vaccination.

Treatment meaning: roughly 11-day PBMC culture with coronavirus spike peptide pools or control peptides (ViraFEST assay). Before TCRs were sequenced, ViraFEST expanded antigen-specific T cells with peptide pools. Input material: CD4+ T cells from blood, cultured in vitro. The source of this sequence is a human donor who had recovered from COVID-19.

The CDR3 spells CASSNQGLNTEAFF. CDR3 coding DNA: TGTGCCAGCAGCAACCAGGGACTTAACACTGAAGCTTTCTTT. The rearrangement joins TRBV21-1 to TRBJ1-1. TRBV21-1 is recorded as a pseudogene. The CDR3 covers 14 residues.